One T cell receptor beta chain is described in this entry. Its cognate antigen is unknown. A multiplex PCR was run with 60 Vbeta primers and 13 Jbeta primers. The data were produced by immunoSEQ multiplex PCR, yet TCRdb's version contains in-frame clones alone and is incomplete. The ten most abundant clones cover about 2.2% of a sample with about 140,000 clones. Per the germline V gene, CDR1 is SGHDT and CDR2 is YYEEEE. This CDR3 is 13 amino acids long. Trimming removed 2 bases from V and 6 bases from J; junction bases left unmatched: 4. The sample originates from a study of cytomegalovirus exposure and HLA in healthy donors. Overall study findings and caveats: Accurate predictions that matched the HLA-A and HLA-B alleles of most subjects were reportedly made from TCR beta sequences.

This sequence was found in a woman in her late teens or twenties in good health and CMV-seronegative. The sample taken for sequencing was PBMCs. V and J are TRBV5-6 and TRBJ2-7; 8 bases match TRBD2. Here the CDR3 DNA reads TGTGCCAGCAGCTTAGGACTAGCTAGCGAGCAGTACTTC. Its translation is CASSLGLASEQYF. The full variable domain, with the rest looked up from reference TRBV5-6 and TRBJ2-7, is DAGVTQSPTHLIKTRGQQVTLRCSPKSGHDTVSWYQQALGQGPQFIFQYYEEEERQRGNFPDRFSGHQFPNYSSELNVNALLLGDSALYLCASSLGLASEQYFGPGTRLTVT.